Listed below are T cell receptor beta chains from one sample, sequenced in a study of T cell clonotyping in hematopoietic cell transplantation. Method: immunoSEQ multiplex PCR; TCRdb's copy keeps in-frame clones and lacks some. The table shows about 15,000 clones, with approximately 90% occurring only once. Source: PBMCs, taken 100 days after allogeneic stem cell transplant. The receptors derive from a male patient in his fifties who had an allogeneic stem cell transplant from an unrelated donor, so T cells may come from the graft donor. Some clones in this sample may be carry-over from other donors' samples. CDR3s include the opening cysteine and the closing phenylalanine or tryptophan. The order of the fields is CDR3 length, V gene, clone size, D gene, J gene, CDR3 protein, CDR3 DNA. D genes are given only for firm matches. The size of a clone is reported for some rows only, either as once, few or many, or as a class for expanded clones.

>15|TRBV5-1|-|-|TRBJ1-1
CASSLDRVSNTEAFF
TGCGCCAGCAGCTTGGACAGGGTATCGAACACTGAAGCTTTCTTT
>12|TRBV19|-|-|TRBJ1-1
CASKDLNTEAFF
TGTGCCAGTAAGGACCTGAACACTGAAGCTTTCTTT
>16|TRBV4-2|-|TRBD2|TRBJ2-6
CASSQVGGSGANVLTF
TGTGCCAGCAGCCAAGTCGGGGGGTCCGGGGCCAACGTCCTGACTTTC
>16|TRBV4-3|-|TRBD1|TRBJ2-2
CASSQERGPTTGELFF
TGCGCCAGCAGCCAAGAGAGGGGGCCGACCACCGGGGAGCTGTTTTTT
>14|TRBV5-1|-|TRBD1|TRBJ2-7
CASSGVTGPYEQYF
TGCGCCAGCAGCGGAGTGACAGGGCCCTACGAGCAGTACTTC
>16|TRBV5-8|-|TRBD2|TRBJ2-7
CASTANSGTSGYEQYF
TGTGCCAGCACCGCCAACTCCGGGACTAGCGGATACGAGCAGTACTTC
>16|TRBV28|once|TRBD2|TRBJ2-7
CASKTSGGAPGYEQYF
TGTGCCAGCAAAACTAGCGGGGGGGCCCCGGGATACGAGCAGTACTTC
>14|TRBV7-2|-|-|TRBJ2-2
CASSLVKNAGELFF
TGTGCCAGCAGCCTAGTTAAGAACGCCGGGGAGCTGTTTTTT
>15|TRBV6-5|-|-|TRBJ2-5
CASSYSGGVGKTQYF
TGTGCCAGCAGTTACTCAGGGGGAGTGGGGAAGACCCAGTACTTC
>15|TRBV9|-|-|TRBJ1-3
CASSVGGNSRNTIYF
TGTGCCAGCAGCGTAGGGGGGAACAGCCGAAACACCATATATTTT
>14|TRBV29-1|-|-|TRBJ2-3
CSAEGGISTDTQYF
TGCAGCGCCGAGGGGGGGATCAGCACAGATACGCAGTATTTT
>16|TRBV30|-|-|TRBJ1-4
CAWNQPGTALREKLFF
TGTGCCTGGAACCAGCCGGGGACGGCCCTCAGAGAAAAACTGTTTTTT
>13|TRBV27|once|-|TRBJ1-2
CASSRDENYGYTF
TGTGCCAGCAGCCGGGACGAGAACTATGGCTACACCTTC
>15|TRBV5-4|few|TRBD1|TRBJ2-1
CASSGPGQNYNEQFF
TGTGCCAGCAGTGGACCGGGACAGAACTACAATGAGCAGTTCTTC
>12|TRBV28|-|-|TRBJ1-2
CASRRDTYGYTF
TGTGCCAGCAGGCGGGACACCTATGGCTACACCTTC
>14|TRBV6-5|-|TRBD1|TRBJ1-2
CASSFDGAGGGYTF
TGTGCCAGCAGTTTCGATGGGGCAGGGGGTGGCTACACCTTC
>13|TRBV6-1|few|-|TRBJ1-2
CASIEEVSYGYTF
TGTGCCAGCATAGAGGAGGTGTCGTATGGCTACACCTTC
>14|TRBV16|few|TRBD1|TRBJ1-5
CASSHDRGLQPQHF
TGTGCCAGCAGCCATGACAGGGGGCTTCAGCCCCAGCATTTT
>14|TRBV6-5|-|-|TRBJ1-1
CASSYSGPYTEAFF
TGTGCCAGCAGTTACTCGGGGCCTTACACTGAAGCTTTCTTT
>10|TRBV2|-|-|TRBJ1-1
CASGRDLAFF
TGTGCCAGCGGAAGGGATTTGGCTTTCTTT
>16|TRBV7-8|once|-|TRBJ1-1
CATSGLDRAMNTEAFF
TGTGCCACCTCAGGACTCGACCGAGCTATGAACACTGAAGCTTTCTTT
>14|TRBV7-2|-|TRBD1|TRBJ1-1
CASSPDRGRAEAFF
TGTGCCAGCAGCCCCGACAGGGGAAGGGCTGAAGCTTTCTTT
>14|TRBV27|few|-|TRBJ1-2
CASSLRPALYGYTF
TGTGCCAGCAGTCTAAGGCCCGCCCTCTATGGCTACACCTTC
>15|TRBV4-2|-|-|TRBJ2-1
CASSPRTGTYNEQFF
TGTGCCAGCAGCCCTCGGACGGGAACCTACAATGAGCAGTTCTTC
>11|TRBV6-1|-|-|TRBJ1-2
CASMENYGYTF
TGTGCCAGCATGGAGAACTATGGCTACACCTTC
>14|TRBV6-1|-|-|TRBJ1-1
CASTPQDSDTEAFF
TGTGCCAGCACTCCCCAGGACAGCGACACTGAAGCTTTCTTT
>15|TRBV4-1|few|-|TRBJ1-2
CASSQDPALWSGYTF
TGCGCCAGCAGCCAAGATCCTGCTTTGTGGTCCGGCTACACCTTC
>15|TRBV9|-|TRBD2|TRBJ2-2
CASSVLAGGPGELFF
TGTGCCAGCAGCGTCCTAGCGGGGGGCCCCGGGGAGCTGTTTTTT
>16|TRBV30|-|TRBD1|TRBJ1-2
CAWSVGNSGGAGGYTF
TGTGCCTGGAGTGTAGGAAATTCAGGGGGCGCGGGTGGCTACACCTTC
>13|TRBV6-5|-|-|TRBJ1-1
CASSYSGGPEAFF
TGTGCCAGCAGTTACTCGGGGGGCCCTGAAGCTTTCTTT
>15|TRBV5-1|-|-|TRBJ2-2
CASSFQGTDTGELFF
TGCGCCAGCAGCTTCCAGGGTACGGACACCGGGGAGCTGTTTTTT
>13|TRBV30|-|-|TRBJ1-1
CAWSRGLETEAFF
TGTGCCTGGAGCCGGGGGTTAGAGACTGAAGCTTTCTTT
>16|TRBV5-1|-|-|TRBJ2-6
CASSSGDSTGANVLTF
TGCGCCAGCAGCTCAGGGGATTCAACCGGGGCCAACGTCCTGACTTTC
>12|TRBV12-5|-|-|TRBJ2-3
CASGFGTDTQYF
TGTGCTAGTGGTTTCGGCACAGATACGCAGTATTTT
>18|TRBV19|-|-|TRBJ2-2
CASSISIPETGPTGELFF
TGTGCCAGTAGTATTAGTATCCCTGAGACAGGACCAACCGGGGAGCTGTTTTTT
>14|TRBV5-1|-|-|TRBJ1-4
CASTVGEFGEKLFF
TGCGCCAGCACCGTGGGAGAATTTGGAGAAAAACTGTTTTTT
>13|TRBV5-8|-|-|TRBJ1-1
CASRPRGYTEAFF
TGTGCCAGCAGACCGAGGGGGTACACTGAAGCTTTCTTT
>13|TRBV7-2|-|-|TRBJ1-1
CASSFGGNTEAFF
TGTGCCAGCAGCTTTGGGGGGAACACTGAAGCTTTCTTT
>13|TRBV7-9|-|-|TRBJ1-2
CASSLVRGEGYTF
TGTGCCAGCAGCTTAGTAAGGGGTGAGGGCTACACCTTC
>15|TRBV11-2|-|-|TRBJ1-1
CASSDRRGVNTEAFF
TGTGCCAGCAGCGACCGGCGGGGCGTGAACACTGAAGCTTTCTTT
>11|TRBV19|-|-|TRBJ1-1
CASSRGGWAFF
TGTGCCAGTAGTAGGGGGGGGTGGGCTTTCTTT
>15|TRBV6-1|-|-|TRBJ2-1
CASALATGSYNEQFF
TGTGCCAGCGCGCTAGCGACGGGCTCCTACAATGAGCAGTTCTTC
>14|TRBV25-1|-|-|TRBJ2-1
CASGPRVRSDEQFF
TGTGCCAGCGGGCCCAGGGTCCGGAGCGATGAGCAGTTCTTC
>13|TRBV4-3|-|-|TRBJ1-6
CASSQDINSPLHF
TGCGCCAGCAGCCAAGATATAAATTCACCCCTCCACTTT
>12|TRBV5-1|-|-|TRBJ1-4
CASRDEDEKLFF
TGCGCCAGCAGAGACGAAGATGAAAAACTGTTTTTT
>14|TRBV2|once|-|TRBJ1-1
CASSELGYRTEAFF
TGTGCCAGCAGTGAATTGGGTTACAGAACTGAAGCTTTCTTT
>14|TRBV6-6|-|TRBD1|TRBJ2-7
CASAKQGAHDEQYF
TGTGCCAGCGCCAAACAGGGGGCGCATGACGAGCAGTACTTC
>17|TRBV5-1|-|-|TRBJ2-3
CASSSDDGGDITDTQYF
TGCGCCAGCAGCTCGGATGATGGTGGAGATATCACAGATACGCAGTATTTT
>15|TRBV7-6|-|TRBD1|TRBJ2-7
CASSLVRDSPYEQYF
TGTGCCAGCAGCTTAGTCCGGGACAGTCCCTACGAGCAGTACTTC
>15|TRBV6-1|-|TRBD1|TRBJ2-4
CASLGQVGTKNIQYF
TGTGCCAGCTTAGGACAGGTTGGGACCAAAAACATTCAGTACTTC
>14|TRBV5-4|-|-|TRBJ1-2
CASSLGPDNYGYTF
TGTGCCAGCAGCTTGGGTCCAGATAACTATGGCTACACCTTC